These 26 T cell receptor beta chains were all obtained from the same sample, sequenced in a study of response to subunit inactivated influenza vaccine. TCRdb re-called the RT-PCR reads through MiXCR, storing one row per CDR3 protein. The sample carries around 530,000 distinct CDR3 sequences, 15% to 20% recorded once. Sequencing used CD4+ T cells sorted from PBMCs, obtained less than 30 months after vaccination. These receptors originate from a man aged 45-69 years who received an inactivated influenza vaccine.

This clonotype has only a few counts. The V call is TRBV4-2, the J call TRBJ2-3, with no clear D. The ends were cut back, 1 base at V and 2 bases at J, with 13 bases in the middle. The V gene's germline CDR1 is LGHNA and CDR2 YNFKEQ. CDR3 length equals 16 residues. The chain's CDR3 is CASSQAAGPTTDTQYF. The CDR3 DNA follows: TGTGCCAGCAGCCAAGCGGCAGGCCCGACCACAGATACGCAGTATTTT.

This clonotype appeared a few times. This chain uses TRBV29-1 with TRBJ2-1; the match to TRBD2 covers 9 bases. The J segment lost 5 bases and the V segment lost 6 bases, leaving 8 bases of the junction unmatched. The length of the CDR3 is 14 residues. Germline assignment: CDR1 SQVTM and CDR2 ANQGSEA. Here the CDR3 DNA reads TGCAGCGTAGCCCTGCGACTAGCGGACAATGAGCAGTTCTTC. This translates into CSVALRLADNEQFF.

This chain links TRBV20-1 with TRBJ1-6; D is perhaps TRBD1 (5 bases). CDR3 size: 16 residues. Germline CDR1 reads DFQATT; CDR2 reads SNEGSKA (reference sequence). The V gene lost 2 bases and the J gene lost 10 bases, with 21 bases spanning the gap. CDR3 in DNA: TGCAGTGCTAGACCCCAGAGGGGACTTTCTAACTCACCCCTCCACTTT. The encoded protein is CSARPQRGLSNSPLHF.

This clonotype was counted between two and nine times. The chain carries TRBV18 and TRBJ2-2, with 8 bases fitting TRBD2. Germline-derived CDR1 and CDR2 are KGHSH and LQKENI. Trimming took 4 bases from V and 11 from J; bases not matched to a gene: 3. The CDR3 is 12 residues long. CDR3 DNA sequence: TGTGCCAGCTCACGGCGGGAGGAAGAGCTGTTTTTT. It translates to CASSRREEELFF.

The DNA for the CDR3 is TGCGCCAGCCGGGGGACATCCGACAATGAGCAGTTCTTC. Translation: CASRGTSDNEQFF. This chain uses TRBV5-1 with TRBJ2-1; D possibly matches TRBD1 or TRBD2 (6 bases each). With 7 bases removed from V and 5 bases from J, the gap between germline ends came to 13 bases. Germline-derived CDR1 and CDR2 are SGHRS and YFSETQ. This CDR3 region has 13 residues.

In this sample, this clonotype turned up a few times. This chain links TRBV5-1 with TRBJ2-7, with 15 bases matching TRBD2. The CDR3 has 15 residues. J lost 5 bases, V lost 3 bases, and 3 bases had no gene match. Germline CDR1 is SGHRS and CDR2 is YFSETQ. The CDR3 sequence: CASSSGLAGGHEQYF. The CDR3, as DNA: TGCGCCAGCAGCTCGGGACTAGCGGGAGGCCACGAGCAGTACTTC.

This clonotype was observed at least ten times. The chain's CDR3 is CASSLDSGRAPEQFF. The CDR3 DNA reads as TGTGCCAGCAGCTTGGACAGCGGGAGGGCGCCTGAGCAGTTCTTC. The chain couples TRBV5-5 to TRBJ2-1, with 10 positions matching TRBD2. From germline, CDR1 is SGHKS and CDR2 YYEKEE (reference sequence). V lost 0 bases, J lost 9 bases, and 6 bases stayed unmatched. This CDR3 has 15 residues.

The chain has TRBV7-9 and TRBJ1-3; D gene unclear. The CDR3 is 16 residues long. Germline V gives CDR1 SEHNR, CDR2 FQNEAQ (reference sequence). The V end lost 3 bases, the J end lost 0 bases, and 12 bases lay between the germline ends. CDR3 amino acids: CASSFWLLDSGNTIYF. In DNA form, the CDR3 reads TGTGCCAGCAGCTTTTGGCTTCTTGACTCTGGAAACACCATATATTTT.

The table lists this clonotype with many counts. The chain employs TRBV5-1 and TRBJ2-7; 8 nucleotides align to TRBD1. CDR1 is SGHRS, CDR2 YFSETQ, per germline. With 4 bases clipped from V and 3 bases from J, the junction kept 3 bases outside the gene matches. CDR3 size: 13 residues. The CDR3 region is CASSNGQGYEQYF. As DNA, the CDR3 is TGCGCCAGCAGCAACGGACAGGGCTACGAGCAGTACTTC.

This chain joins TRBV20-1 and TRBJ2-3; weak D call: TRBD2 (6 bases). The V end was cut by 5 bases, the J end by 0 bases, with 12 bases between. Looked up from germline, CDR1 is DFQATT and CDR2 is SNEGSKA (reference sequence). The CDR3 length is 14 residues. The CDR3 spells CSARGTFSTDTQYF. CDR3 in DNA: TGCAGTGCTCGAGGGACTTTTAGCACAGATACGCAGTATTTT.

Ten or more counts support this clonotype. The V call is TRBV29-1, the J call TRBJ2-2, with D tentatively TRBD2 (5 bases). There are 11 residues in the CDR3. Germline V gene lookup returns CDR1 SQVTM and CDR2 ANQGSEA. Deletions cut 6 bases from V and 7 bases from J, with 9 bases between. CDR3 sequence: CSVGVHGELFF. The CDR3 DNA reads TGCAGCGTGGGAGTTCACGGGGAGCTGTTTTTT.

This clonotype showed up many times. J is TRBJ2-7 and V is TRBV7-9; 9 positions match TRBD2. V shed 3 bases, J shed 7 bases, and the junction held 13 bases outside the gene matches. The CDR3 consists of 16 residues. CDR1 and CDR2 (germline): SEHNR, FQNEAQ (reference sequence). This chain's CDR3 is CASSFFGSAGGNEQYF. For the CDR3, the DNA is TGTGCCAGCAGCTTTTTCGGTTCTGCGGGAGGGAATGAGCAGTACTTC.

The V call is TRBV6-2 or TRBV6-3, the J call TRBJ2-2; D possibly uses TRBD1 or TRBD2 (5 bases each). Germline V gene sequence: CDR1 MNHEY, CDR2 SVGEGT. This CDR3 is 14 amino acids long. V lost 6 bases, J lost 5 bases, and 13 bases lay in between. The CDR3 spells CASSPGTLTGELFF. CDR3 DNA sequence: TGTGCCAGCAGCCCCGGGACCCTTACCGGGGAGCTGTTTTTT.

This clonotype was recorded many times. This chain links TRBV20-1 with TRBJ2-1, with no clear D. Per the germline V gene, CDR1 is DFQATT and CDR2 is SNEGSKA (reference sequence). V was trimmed by 3 bases and J by 5 bases, leaving 8 bases between them. CDR3 size: 12 residues. For the CDR3, the DNA is TGCAGTGCTAGTAGAGGAGACAATGAGCAGTTCTTC. Amino acid sequence: CSASRGDNEQFF.

This clonotype was seen a handful of times. Being one base from a much bigger clone, this may be a read error. V gene TRBV7-9 combines with J gene TRBJ2-1, with D maybe TRBD1 (6 bases). In germline, CDR1 is SEHNR, CDR2 FQNEAQ (reference sequence). This CDR3 spans 15 amino acids. Deletions cut 8 bases from V and 5 bases from J, with 19 bases between. CDR3 loop: CASRNLRDTHNEQFF. CDR3 DNA: TGTGCCAGCCGCAACCTCCGGGACACCCACAATGAGCAGTTCTTC.

This clonotype was observed a handful of times. This sequence joins TRBV20-1 and TRBJ2-3, with 10 bases lining up with TRBD1. This CDR3 is 15 amino acids long. Germline values: CDR1 DFQATT, CDR2 SNEGSKA (reference sequence). The trim removed 3 bases at V and 3 bases at J, leaving 6 bases unmatched. CDR3 bases: TGCAGTGCTAGTGGGGGACAGGGGACTACAGATACGCAGTATTTT. Its protein product is CSASGGQGTTDTQYF.

This chain links TRBV7-9 with TRBJ2-1, with 15 bases fitting TRBD2. The CDR3 totals 17 residues. The germline CDR1 and CDR2 sequences are SEHNR and FQNEAQ (reference sequence). The trim removed 0 bases at V and 5 bases at J, leaving 2 bases unmatched. The DNA for the CDR3 is TGTGCCAGCAGCTTAGCCCGGACTAGCGGGAGGGACAATGAGCAGTTCTTC. Its protein product is CASSLARTSGRDNEQFF. Using reference TRBV7-9 and TRBJ2-1 for the parts outside the CDR3, the full variable domain is DTGVSQNPRHKITKRGQNVTFRCDPISEHNRLYWYRQTLGQGPEFLTYFQNEAQLEKSRLLSDRFSAERPKGSFSTLEIQRTEQGDSAMYLCASSLARTSGRDNEQFFGPGTRLTVL.

Many counts were recorded for this clonotype. The chain links TRBV20-1 to TRBJ2-3; D remains unclear. Looked up from germline, CDR1 is DFQATT and CDR2 is SNEGSKA (reference sequence). The V and J ends lost 7 bases and 2 bases respectively, with 10 bases between them. CDR3 size: 12 residues. CDR3 DNA: TGCAGTGGTGCTTCCCTCACAGATACGCAGTATTTT. It codes for CSGASLTDTQYF.

This clonotype was counted a few times. The V call is TRBV28, the J call TRBJ1-2; D gene uncertain. Germline assignment: CDR1 MDHEN and CDR2 SYDVKM. With 2 bases removed from V and 4 bases from J, the gap between germline ends came to 11 bases. CDR3 length equals 14 residues. The CDR3 loop is CASSLDGRPYGYTF. The CDR3 region has the DNA TGTGCCAGCAGTTTAGATGGACGGCCCTATGGCTACACCTTC.

This clonotype was found a few times. The chain links TRBV4-3 to TRBJ2-3; 12 bases agree with TRBD2. V was clipped by 1 base and J by 9 bases; unmatched bases: 11. The CDR3 loop spans 17 amino acids. Looked up from germline, CDR1 is LGHNA and CDR2 is YSLEER. The CDR3, as DNA: TGCGCCAGCAGCCAAGGGCCGGCTAGCGGGGGGGCCTACACGCAGTATTTT. Its translation: CASSQGPASGGAYTQYF.

This clonotype appeared many times. This rearrangement joins TRBV29-1 to TRBJ1-3, with D possibly being TRBD1 (5 bases). This CDR3 has 16 amino acids. Germline V gene data show CDR1 as SQVTM and CDR2 as ANQGSEA. Trimming stripped 1 base from V and 0 bases from J, with 13 bases between. The CDR3 protein is CSVEVRRGGSGNTIYF. In DNA, the CDR3 is TGCAGCGTTGAAGTTCGTCGGGGGGGCTCTGGAAACACCATATATTTT.

J is TRBJ1-1 and V is TRBV9; D unclear. Trimming took off 0 bases at V and 5 bases at J, with 5 bases between the two ends. Germline V gene lookup returns CDR1 SGDLS and CDR2 YYNGEE. This CDR3 is built from 12 residues. The CDR3 protein is CASSVEGTEAFF. CDR3 bases: TGTGCCAGCAGCGTAGAGGGAACTGAAGCTTTCTTT.

This chain links TRBV12-3 or TRBV12-4 with TRBJ1-2; 8 bases fit TRBD1. There are 15 residues in the CDR3. V lost 1 base and J lost 3; bases outside the gene matches: 4. CDR3 protein: CASSLDQGAYYGYTF. DNA of the CDR3: TGTGCCAGCAGTTTAGACCAGGGGGCATACTATGGCTACACCTTC.

The chain recombines TRBV6-1 with TRBJ1-4; 9 nucleotides agree with TRBD1. The germline V gene has CDR1 MNHNS and CDR2 SASEGT. The CDR3 runs 14 residues. V shed 6 bases, J shed 6 bases, and the junction held 5 bases outside the gene matches. The CDR3 region is CASSRDRDYEKLFF. The CDR3 DNA reads TGTGCCAGCAGCCGGGACAGGGATTATGAAAAACTGTTTTTT.

CDR3 sequence reads: CASSYGSTNEQYF. The CDR3 nucleotides are TGTGCCAGCAGTTATGGTAGCACCAACGAGCAGTACTTC. The rearrangement joins TRBV6-2 or TRBV6-3 to TRBJ2-7; D remains ambiguous. With 3 bases removed from V and 5 bases from J, the gap between germline ends came to 11 bases. Germline V gene sequence: CDR1 MNHEY, CDR2 SVGEGT. This CDR3 comprises 13 residues.

This chain uses TRBV4-2 with TRBJ1-1; D not certain. The germline V and J ends were trimmed by 4 bases and 7 bases, with 16 bases remaining between them. Per the germline V gene, CDR1 is LGHNA and CDR2 is YNFKEQ. The CDR3 length is 14 residues. The CDR3 DNA is TGTGCCAGCAGCCCCATGGGTAGGGAGGGTGAAGCTTTCTTT. Protein sequence: CASSPMGREGEAFF.